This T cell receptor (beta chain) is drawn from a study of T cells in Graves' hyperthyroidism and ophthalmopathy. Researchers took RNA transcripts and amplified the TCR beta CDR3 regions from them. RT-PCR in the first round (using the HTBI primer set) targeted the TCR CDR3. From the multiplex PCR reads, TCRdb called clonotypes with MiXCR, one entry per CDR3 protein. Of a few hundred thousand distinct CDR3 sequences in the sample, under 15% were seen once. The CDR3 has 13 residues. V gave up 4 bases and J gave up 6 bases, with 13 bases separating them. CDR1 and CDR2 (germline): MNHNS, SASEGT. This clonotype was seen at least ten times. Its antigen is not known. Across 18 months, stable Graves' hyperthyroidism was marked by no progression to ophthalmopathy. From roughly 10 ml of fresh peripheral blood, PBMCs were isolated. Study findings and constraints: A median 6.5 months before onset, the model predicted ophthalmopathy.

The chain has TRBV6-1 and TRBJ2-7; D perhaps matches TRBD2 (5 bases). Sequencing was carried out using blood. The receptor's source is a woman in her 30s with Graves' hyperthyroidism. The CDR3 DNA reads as TGTGCCAGCAGTGGACTACGTAGTGCCGAGCAGTACTTC. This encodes CASSGLRSAEQYF.